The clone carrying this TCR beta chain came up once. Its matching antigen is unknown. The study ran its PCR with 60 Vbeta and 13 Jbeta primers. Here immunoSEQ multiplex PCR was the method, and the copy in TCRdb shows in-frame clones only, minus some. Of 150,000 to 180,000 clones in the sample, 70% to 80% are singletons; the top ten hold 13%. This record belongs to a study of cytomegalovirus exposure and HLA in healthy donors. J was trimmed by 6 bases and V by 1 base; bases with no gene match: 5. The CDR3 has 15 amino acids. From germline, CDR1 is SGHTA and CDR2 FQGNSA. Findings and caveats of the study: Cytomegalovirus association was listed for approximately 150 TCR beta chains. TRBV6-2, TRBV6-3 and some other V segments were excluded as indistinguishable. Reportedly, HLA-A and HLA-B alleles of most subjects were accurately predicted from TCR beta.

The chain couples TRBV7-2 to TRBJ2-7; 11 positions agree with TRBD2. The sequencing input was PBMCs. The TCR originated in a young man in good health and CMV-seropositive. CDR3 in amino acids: CASSLGLAGGFEQYF. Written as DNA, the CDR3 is TGTGCCAGCAGCTTAGGTTTAGCGGGAGGGTTCGAGCAGTACTTC.